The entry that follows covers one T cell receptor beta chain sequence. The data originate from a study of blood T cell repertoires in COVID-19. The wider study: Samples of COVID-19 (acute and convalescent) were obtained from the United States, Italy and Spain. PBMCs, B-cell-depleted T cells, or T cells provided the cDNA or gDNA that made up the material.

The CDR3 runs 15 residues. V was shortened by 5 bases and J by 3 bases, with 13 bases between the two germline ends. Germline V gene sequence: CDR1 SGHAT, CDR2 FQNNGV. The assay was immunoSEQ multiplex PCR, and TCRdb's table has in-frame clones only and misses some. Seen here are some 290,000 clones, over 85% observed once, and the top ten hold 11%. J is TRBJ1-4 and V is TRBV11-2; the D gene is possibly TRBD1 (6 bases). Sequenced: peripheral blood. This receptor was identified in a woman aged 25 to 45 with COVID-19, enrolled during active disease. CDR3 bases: TGTGCCAGCAGCACTCAGGGACACTCTAATGAAAAACTGTTTTTT. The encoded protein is CASSTQGHSNEKLFF.